This T cell receptor (beta chain) was identified during a study of blood T cell repertoires in COVID-19. About the research overall: The study drew acute and convalescent COVID-19 samples from the United States, Italy and Spain. Nucleic acid was either cDNA or gDNA, and it came from T cells, B-cell-depleted T cells, or PBMCs.

Here immunoSEQ multiplex PCR was the method, and the copy in TCRdb shows in-frame clones only, minus some. The data contain about 180,000 clones, about four fifths of them singletons. This CDR3 comprises 13 residues. This chain uses TRBV12-2 with TRBJ2-3; the DNA was not used to check the table's D call, TRBD2. TRBV12-2 is given as a pseudogene. Source material: peripheral blood. The source of this sequence is a human donor in a cohort sampled during active COVID-19. For the CDR3, the DNA is TGTGCAAGTCGCGCCCGAGCGGTTAATCGGGAGTATTTT. It yields the protein CASRARAVNREYF.